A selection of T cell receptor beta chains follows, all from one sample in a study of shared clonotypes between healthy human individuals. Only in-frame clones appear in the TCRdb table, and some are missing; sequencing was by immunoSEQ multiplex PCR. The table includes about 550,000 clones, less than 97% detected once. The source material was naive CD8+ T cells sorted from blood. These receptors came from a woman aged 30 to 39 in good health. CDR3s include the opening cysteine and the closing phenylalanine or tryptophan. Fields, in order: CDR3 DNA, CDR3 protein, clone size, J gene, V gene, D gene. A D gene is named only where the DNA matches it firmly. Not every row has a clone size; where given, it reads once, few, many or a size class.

TGTGCCAGCAGTGGTACACCCCTCTACAATGAGCAGTTCTTC	CASSGTPLYNEQFF	NA	TRBJ2-1	TRBV25-1	NA
TGTGCCAGCAGCAAAAGCGGGAGCACAGATACGCAGTATTTT	CASSKSGSTDTQYF	NA	TRBJ2-3	TRBV7-9	NA
TGTGCCAGTAGCTGTGACAGGGAGATTGTGACCCAGCATTTT	CASSCDREIVTQHF	NA	TRBJ1-5	TRBV19	TRBD1
TGTGCCAGCAGCCCATCCCTCCGGGACGGGACCGCTAGCTCCTACGAGCAGTACTTC	CASSPSLRDGTASSYEQYF	NA	TRBJ2-7	TRBV9	NA
TGTGCCAGTAGTATACGGGGGAATGAGCAGTTCTTC	CASSIRGNEQFF	NA	TRBJ2-1	TRBV19	NA
TGTGCCAGCAGCTTAGTTCCGGGGACAGATACGCAGTATTTT	CASSLVPGTDTQYF	NA	TRBJ2-3	TRBV13	NA
TGTGCCAGCAGCCTCAGACCTGGGCTAGCGGGCGAAGAGACCCAGTACTTC	CASSLRPGLAGEETQYF	NA	TRBJ2-5	TRBV7-9	TRBD2
TGCGCCAGCAGCTTTACGGGACAGGGGCTGGATACGCAGTATTTT	CASSFTGQGLDTQYF	NA	TRBJ2-3	TRBV5-1	TRBD1
TGTGCCAGCAGTTACTCGAGGGAGGGTCAGACGCAGTATTTT	CASSYSREGQTQYF	NA	TRBJ2-3	TRBV6-5	TRBD2
TGTGCCAGCAGCTTGGACCGTTACAATGAGCAGTTCTTC	CASSLDRYNEQFF	NA	TRBJ2-1	TRBV5-4	NA
TGTGCCAGCAGACCCGCTGGGGGGAATGGAAACACCATATATTTT	CASRPAGGNGNTIYF	NA	TRBJ1-3	TRBV6-1	NA
TGTGCCAGTAGTATGGCGGACGAAAGTAGCTACGAGCAGTACTTC	CASSMADESSYEQYF	NA	TRBJ2-7	TRBV19	NA
TGTGCCGGACAGGGGTCGGGCACAGATACGCAGTATTTT	CAGQGSGTDTQYF	once	TRBJ2-3	TRBV28	TRBD1
TGTGCCAGCAGCCTACTAGCGGGGGGACAAGAGACCCAGTACTTC	CASSLLAGGQETQYF	NA	TRBJ2-5	TRBV6-1	TRBD2
TGTGCCAGCAGTTTGGTTCAGCGAACGCAGTATTTT	CASSLVQRTQYF	once	TRBJ2-3	TRBV28	NA
TGTGCCTGGGGGGCCCGGGAGGCGGCCTACGAGCAGTACTTC	CAWGAREAAYEQYF	NA	TRBJ2-7	TRBV30	TRBD2
TGTGCCAGCAGCTTAGGGACCCGCAATGGGCTGTTTTTT	CASSLGTRNGLFF	NA	TRBJ2-2	TRBV11-2	NA
TGCGCCAGCAGCCGGGGACTAGCGGGAGGCTATGAGCAGTTCTTC	CASSRGLAGGYEQFF	NA	TRBJ2-1	TRBV4-1	TRBD2
TGTGCCAGCAGCTTAGGTCCTGGACTAGCGGATCTTTCCTACAATGAGCAGTTCTTC	CASSLGPGLADLSYNEQFF	NA	TRBJ2-1	TRBV7-9	TRBD2
TGTGCCAGTAGGTCCGCGGTTCACCCAGATACGCAGTATTTT	CASRSAVHPDTQYF	NA	TRBJ2-3	TRBV19	NA
TGCAGCGTTTCCTTAGCGGGAGTTGGCGAGCAGTACTTC	CSVSLAGVGEQYF	NA	TRBJ2-7	TRBV29-1	TRBD2
TGTGCCAGCAGAGCGGTCGAAGAGACCCAGTACTTC	CASRAVEETQYF	NA	TRBJ2-5	TRBV13	NA
TGCGCCAGCAGCCTCCGCCGGGGTATTGCAGATACGCAGTATTTT	CASSLRRGIADTQYF	NA	TRBJ2-3	TRBV4-1	NA
TGTGCCAGCAGTTTCAGGGTAAGGAGCGCTGTAGGGGGCTACGAGCAGTACTTC	CASSFRVRSAVGGYEQYF	NA	TRBJ2-7	TRBV28	NA